The next 4 T cell receptor beta chains were all read from a single sample in a study of CD8 T cells in ankylosing spondylitis. These receptors' targets are unknown. MiXCR was run by TCRdb on the 5' RACE reads, yielding one entry per CDR3 protein. The table has approximately 150,000 distinct CDR3 sequences, roughly 17% seen once; the top ten hold roughly a third. Points from the study as a whole: A TCR beta motif of about eight highly homologous variants seemed to mark ankylosing spondylitis blood.

Sequenced sample: blood, either unsorted or a sorted T cell fraction (not recorded which). Receptors were obtained from a male donor with ankylosing spondylitis.

The chain combines TRBV5-1 with TRBJ2-3; tentative D call: TRBD2 (5 bases). Between the trimmed V and J ends, which lost 2 bases and 1 base, there was a span of 11 bases. In germline, CDR1 is SGHRS, CDR2 YFSETQ. The CDR3 spans 15 residues. The CDR3 DNA reads TGCGCCAGCAGCTTCGAGGGCGGGCGCACAGATACGCAGTATTTT. This sequence encodes CASSFEGGRTDTQYF.

The rearrangement joins TRBV20-1 to TRBJ2-1; tentatively, D is TRBD1 or TRBD2 (5 bases each). This CDR3 has 15 residues. V was pared by 1 base and J by 0 bases, with 10 bases between. Germline V gives CDR1 DFQATT, CDR2 SNEGSKA (reference sequence). CDR3 residues: CSARVRGPSYNEQFF. The CDR3, as DNA: TGCAGTGCTAGAGTACGGGGCCCCTCCTACAATGAGCAGTTCTTC.

This clonotype occurred a few times. The chain combines TRBV7-9 with TRBJ1-1; a weak D match, TRBD1 (6 bases). Per germline, CDR1 SEHNR and CDR2 FQNEAQ (reference sequence). The CDR3 extends over 15 amino acids. V lost 5 bases to trimming and J lost 7 bases, with 20 bases between them. The CDR3: CASSPTGRGVNEAFF. The CDR3 DNA is TGTGCCAGCAGCCCAACCGGGAGGGGGGTCAATGAAGCTTTCTTT.

This chain links TRBV7-9 with TRBJ2-1, with D hard to call. CDR1 SEHNR and CDR2 FQNEAQ come from the germline V gene (reference sequence). This CDR3 has 15 amino acids. V shed 5 bases and J shed 8 bases, with 19 bases lying between them. The DNA for the CDR3 is TGTGCCAGCAGCCCCCCCCGGGCGGAGTTCTATGAGCAGTTCTTC. It codes for CASSPPRAEFYEQFF.